This TCR beta chain was obtained from a study of cytomegalovirus exposure and HLA in healthy donors. The PCR contained 60 Vbeta and 13 Jbeta primers. The protocol was immunoSEQ multiplex PCR, while the TCRdb copy is restricted to in-frame clones and leaves out a portion. The sample contains 130,000 or so clones, about 70% of which appear only once. In the case of this clone: Its antigen is currently unknown.

Notes on the study in general: A later analysis reportedly identified an Asian-associated ancestry cluster as carrying fewer N-insertions than the approximately 670-donor mean. A list of around 150 TCR beta chains associated with cytomegalovirus was given. Rates of TCR association differed by HLA locus in a later analysis, with DRB1 highest and HLA-C lowest.

CDR3 length: 14 amino acids. Deletions cut 1 base from V and 2 bases from J, with 9 bases between. Germline assignment: CDR1 ENHRY and CDR2 SYGVKD. The source of this sequence is a male donor in good health and CMV-seronegative. The chain uses TRBV10-3 and TRBJ2-7, with D tentatively TRBD1 (5 bases). Material: PBMCs. CDR3 protein: CAISELVGAYEQYF. The CDR3 coding sequence is TGTGCCATCAGTGAGTTGGTAGGGGCCTACGAGCAGTACTTC.